This entry lists 17 T cell receptor beta chains sequenced from one sample in a study of breast tumors, draining lymph nodes, adjacent tissues. Samples came from axillary lymph nodes draining the breast cancer. TCRdb passed the multiplex PCR reads through MiXCR, listing each CDR3 protein once. The sample contains about 180,000 distinct CDR3 sequences, roughly a third of which appear only once. Source material: axillary lymph node tissue. The receptor set was obtained from a female donor with breast cancer. Some clones in this sample may be carry-over from other donors' samples.

This clonotype was observed a handful of times. V usage is TRBV11-3 and J usage is TRBJ2-4; a possible D gene is TRBD1 (6 bases). Trimming removed 5 bases at V and 1 base at J, with 24 bases between. The CDR3 runs to 19 residues. The germline CDR1 and CDR2 sequences are SGHNT and YENEEA. DNA of the CDR3: TGTGCCAGCAGCCAAGTAGGGGGTTTTCCTTACCTGGCCAAAAACATTCAGTACTTC. Its translation: CASSQVGGFPYLAKNIQYF.

This clonotype was observed a handful of times. Being one base from a much bigger clone, this may be a read error. V gene TRBV9 combines with J gene TRBJ2-5; TRBD2 matches at 9 bases. Germline V gene data show CDR1 as SGDLS and CDR2 as YYNGEE. This CDR3 contains 15 residues. The CDR3 loop reads CASSVASGGPETPYF. For the CDR3, the DNA is TGTGCCAGCAGCGTAGCCAGCGGGGGGCCAGAGACCCCGTACTTC.

This rearrangement joins TRBV27 to TRBJ2-5; 11 bases match TRBD2. Losses at the gene ends were 2 bases for V and 2 bases for J; bases not matched to a gene: 4. CDR3 length: 16 residues. The germline gives CDR1 MNHEY, CDR2 SMNVEV (reference sequence). The CDR3 reads CASSLLGLAEQETQYF. The CDR3 bases are TGTGCCAGCAGTTTACTGGGACTAGCGGAACAAGAGACCCAGTACTTC.

Many counts were recorded for this clonotype. The chain employs TRBV4-1 and TRBJ2-2; 7 nucleotides agree with TRBD2. There are 16 residues in the CDR3. CDR1 and CDR2 from the germline V gene are MGHRA and YSYEKL. The ends lost 0 bases at V and 5 bases at J; junction bases unmatched: 6. The CDR3 reads CASSQDLGGSTGELFF. DNA for the CDR3: TGCGCCAGCAGCCAAGATCTGGGAGGGTCGACCGGGGAGCTGTTTTTT.

The rearrangement joins TRBV24-1 to TRBJ1-5; D is undetermined. The CDR3 length is 14 residues. The ends were cut back, 11 bases at V and 4 bases at J, with 17 bases in the middle. Germline-derived CDR1 and CDR2 are KGHDR and SFDVKD. The CDR3 loop is CAKTASSVNQPQHF. The CDR3 DNA follows: TGTGCCAAAACTGCAAGTTCGGTAAATCAGCCCCAGCATTTT.

In the case of this clonotype: This likely comes from a read error, as the CDR3 has no conserved phenylalanine or tryptophan at its end. The DNA is omitted, as the CDR3 cannot be located on it reliably, and the CDR3 follows TCRdb's listing. V gene TRBV7-6 combines with J gene TRBJ1-4. The CDR3 has 8 amino acids, counting both end residues. The germline V gene has CDR1 SGHVS and CDR2 FNYEAQ. The CDR3 region is CASSLEVG.

Many counts were recorded for this clonotype. The gene calls are TRBV6-5 and TRBJ1-4; TRBD1 is a possible D gene (6 bases). Germline loops: CDR1 MNHEY, CDR2 SVGAGI. V was pared by 11 bases and J by 4 bases, with 26 bases between. This CDR3 contains 17 residues. The chain's CDR3 is CAGRAYGQHPLNEKLFF. The DNA of the CDR3 is TGTGCCGGCCGGGCTTACGGACAGCACCCACTTAATGAAAAACTGTTTTTT.

Of note for this clonotype: Possible read error: a much larger clone is one base away. V gene TRBV7-3 combines with J gene TRBJ2-1, with 9 bases lining up with TRBD2. The CDR3 totals 19 residues. Germline V gene lookup returns CDR1 SGHTA and CDR2 FQGTGA. V trimming: 1 base; J trimming: 8 bases; junction bases outside the gene matches: 18. The CDR3 bases are TGTGCCAGCAGCTTAAGCCTCACTGGCGGGAGGGCCCCTTTATATGAGCAGTTCTTC. This gives the protein CASSLSLTGGRAPLYEQFF. The variable domain in full, with the rest retrieved from reference TRBV7-3 and TRBJ2-1, is GAGVSQTPSNKVTEKGKYVELRCDPISGHTALYWYRQSLGQGPEFLIYFQGTGAADDSGLPNDRFFAVRPEGSVSTLKIQRTERGDSAVYLCASSLSLTGGRAPLYEQFFGPGTRLTVL.

The J gene is TRBJ2-2, the V gene TRBV7-6, with 12 bases identical to TRBD2. V lost 3 bases, J lost 3 bases, and 20 bases stayed unmatched. The length of the CDR3 is 22 residues. Germline CDR1 and CDR2: SGHVS and FNYEAQ. CDR3 nucleotide sequence: TGTGCCAGCAGCTTTCGGCGCCCCACTAGCGGGGGGACAGGGGCCTACACCGGGGAGCTGTTTTTT. Its translation: CASSFRRPTSGGTGAYTGELFF.

This rearrangement joins TRBV28 to TRBJ2-2, with 10 bases aligning to TRBD1. This CDR3 has 18 amino acids. Per the germline V gene, CDR1 is MDHEN and CDR2 is SYDVKM. V dropped 4 bases and J dropped 5; count of bases not matched to a gene: 13. CDR3 DNA: TGTGCCAGCAGTTCAATTTCGGGGACAGGGGAGGGGACCGGGGAGCTGTTTTTT. Encoded protein: CASSSISGTGEGTGELFF.

This clonotype was detected many times. The CDR3 loop reads CASSPLDLRVYGYTF. The CDR3 nucleotides are TGTGCCAGCAGCCCATTAGACCTCCGCGTTTATGGCTACACCTTC. This chain joins TRBV9 and TRBJ1-2; D gene uncertain. This CDR3 has 15 residues. Germline V gene lookup returns CDR1 SGDLS and CDR2 YYNGEE. V lost 4 bases, J lost 5 bases, and 18 bases lay in between.

This clonotype was recorded many times. This chain uses TRBV12-5 with TRBJ2-7, with TRBD1 matching 9 bases. The V gene's germline CDR1 is LGHNT and CDR2 FRNRAP. This CDR3 is built from 15 residues. V lost 5 bases and J lost 0; bases outside the gene matches: 5. CDR3 nucleotide sequence: TGTGCTAGTGGTCCGGGACAGGGTAGCTCCTACGAGCAGTACTTC. It codes for CASGPGQGSSYEQYF.

The chain combines TRBV6-5 with TRBJ1-5; tentatively, D is TRBD1 (6 bases). Trimming stripped 5 bases from V and 2 bases from J, with 13 bases between. CDR1 is MNHEY, CDR2 SVGAGI, per germline. This CDR3 contains 15 residues. CDR3 protein: CASSGRGLGNQPQHF. The CDR3 nucleotides read TGTGCCAGCAGTGGCAGGGGTCTGGGCAATCAGCCCCAGCATTTT.

This clonotype was counted ten times or more. The chain carries TRBV30 and TRBJ2-2; D ambiguous. The CDR3 is 11 amino acids. Germline V lookup: CDR1 GTSNPN, CDR2 SVGIG (reference sequence). Trimming shortened V by 2 bases and J by 7 bases, and 5 bases separated the two germline ends. The DNA for the CDR3 is TGTGCCTGGAGTTGGTACGGGGAGCTGTTTTTT. Translating it yields CAWSWYGELFF.

In the case of this clonotype: At one end, the junction sequence differs from germline, possibly due to a read error. The V and J genes are TRBV7-9 and TRBJ1-2; 9 bases fit TRBD1. The CDR3 has 15 residues. From germline, CDR1 is SEHNR and CDR2 FQNEAQ (reference sequence). As DNA, the CDR3 is TGTGCCAGCAGCCGCACAGGGGGCCGGGACTATGGCTACCCCTTC. The encoded protein is CASSRTGGRDYGYPF.

The rearrangement uses TRBV12-3 or TRBV12-4 and TRBJ2-5, with 13 nucleotides matching TRBD2. Unmatched junction bases numbered 13, after V lost 6 bases and J lost 9 bases. CDR3 size: 16 residues. The CDR3 DNA is TGTGCCAGCAGCACCGGGACTAGCGGGGTACGCTTGGCCCAGTACTTC. It is translated as CASSTGTSGVRLAQYF.

This clonotype was observed a single time. The rearrangement uses TRBV7-9 and TRBJ2-4; 9 bases map to TRBD1. Germline V lookup: CDR1 SEHNR, CDR2 FQNEAQ (reference sequence). V gave up 0 bases and J gave up 6 bases; unmatched junction bases: 6. The CDR3 loop spans 16 amino acids. The CDR3 DNA reads TGTGCCAGCAGCTTAGCGGACAGGGGCTTGAGAAACATTCAGTACTTC. As protein: CASSLADRGLRNIQYF.